This paragraph covers one T cell receptor beta chain sequence. The antigen remains undetermined. This entry belongs to a study of naive and memory T cell subsets. Germline V gene sequence: CDR1 SGHDN, CDR2 FVKESK. The CDR3 is made up of 18 amino acids. The V gene end was trimmed by 0 bases and the J gene end by 9 bases; junction bases not matched to a gene: 15. Sequential positive selection took CD4 T cells first, then CD8 T cells. Findings of the study overall: Possibly reflecting memory cells re-expressing CD45RA, a few larger clonotypes occurred in naive repertoires, especially CD8.

An equimolar mix of two oligonucleotides served as the beta constant-region primer for TRBC1 and TRBC2. Nested alpha and beta constant-region primers with the SP2 primer drove four PCR rounds on ligated cDNA. TCRdb processed the UMI-ligation and nested PCR reads anew with MiXCR; each CDR3 protein has one entry. Of about 90,000 distinct CDR3 sequences listed, approximately 10% are singletons. The chain recombines TRBV14 with TRBJ2-1, with 9 positions matching TRBD2. The source of this sequence is a human donor in good health. Specimen: naive CD4+ T cells from blood. CDR3 coding DNA: TGTGCCAGCAGCCAAGAGAAGGGTAGCGGGGGCCGCTGGGGTGAGCAGTTCTTC. The encoded protein is CASSQEKGSGGRWGEQFF. The full variable domain, with the rest looked up from reference TRBV14 and TRBJ2-1, is EAGVTQFPSHSVIEKGQTVTLRCDPISGHDNLYWYRRVMGKEIKFLLHFVKESKQDESGMPNNRFLAERTGGTYSTLKVQPAELEDSGVYFCASSQEKGSGGRWGEQFFGPGTRLTVL.